This TCR beta chain was sequenced in a study of T cells in Graves' hyperthyroidism and ophthalmopathy. This CDR3 has 12 amino acids. V was trimmed by 3 bases and J by 6 bases, leaving 5 bases between them. Amplification of TCR beta CDR3 regions used RNA as the template. RT-PCR in the first round (using the HTBI primer set) targeted the TCR CDR3. TCRdb called the multiplex PCR reads again in MiXCR, with one record for every CDR3 protein. The table records 560,000 or so distinct CDR3 sequences, about half of them present only once. The rearrangement uses TRBV12-3 or TRBV12-4 and TRBJ1-4; D ambiguous. Sequenced material: peripheral blood or thyroid tissue (not recorded which). The clonotype originates from a woman under 30 with Graves' hyperthyroidism. CDR3 residues: CASSLGDEKLFF. The CDR3 DNA reads as TGTGCCAGCAGTTTGGGAGATGAAAAACTGTTTTTT.